What follows describes a single T cell receptor (beta chain). Antigen unknown. The data were obtained in a study of T cell responses to AZD1222 COVID-19 vaccine. In the study overall: Pooled together were second doses at about 4 or about 12 weeks. Study outcomes and limitations: Among the donors, most were white British and more were female, and clonal diversity was possibly underestimated. When two AZD1222 doses had been given, Spike-specific TCR breadth and depth rose. Seropositivity was recorded at baseline in only 5 or 6 AZD1222 recipients.

The data were produced by immunoSEQ multiplex PCR, yet TCRdb's version contains in-frame clones alone and is incomplete. The sample has about 110,000 clones; about 87% are singletons. The sample here was peripheral blood, taken on day 0 of AZD1222 vaccination. The source of this sequence is an adult in good health.

The CDR3 spells CASSWTGSYGYTF. For the CDR3, the DNA is TGTGCCAGCAGCTGGACAGGGTCCTATGGCTACACCTTC. The rearrangement uses TRBV19 and TRBJ1-2; the match to TRBD1 covers 8 bases. Germline loops: CDR1 LNHDA, CDR2 SQIVND (reference sequence). The CDR3 totals 13 residues. The V gene end was trimmed by 9 bases and the J gene end by 4 bases; junction bases not matched to a gene: 7.